Here is one T cell receptor (beta chain) with its context. Its target is unknown. This record belongs to a study of chemoradiotherapy in HPV16-positive cancers. Across the study: A couple of HPV16-positive patients' cells yielded candidate HPV-specific clones and common motifs. Study observations and caveats: Non-HPV-specific T cells did not expand in tumors during treatment, whereas candidate HPV-specific clones and E7-related motifs did. For HPV16-positive patients, expanding HPV-responsive T cells associated with longer recurrence-free survival.

Over chemoradiotherapy, repertoires were sampled more than once. Measured with immunoSEQ multiplex PCR; TCRdb has only the in-frame clones, and not every one. The repertoire holds approximately 58,000 clones, with roughly nine tenths as singletons. Source: blood, taken from a patient who underwent chemoradiotherapy. This clonotype was obtained from a human donor with HPV-associated anogenital cancer.

DNA for the CDR3: TGTGCCAGCAGCCCCCTAATAGAGGGAGGCTACACCTTC. This codes for CASSPLIEGGYTF. J is TRBJ1-2 and V is TRBV11-2; no clear D gene. Per the germline V gene, CDR1 is SGHAT and CDR2 is FQNNGV. The CDR3 has 13 residues. The V end lost 5 bases, the J end lost 8 bases, and 15 bases lay between the germline ends. Based on the CDR3 plus reference TRBV11-2 and TRBJ1-2, the full variable domain is EAGVAQSPRYKIIEKRQSVAFWCNPISGHATLYWYQQILGQGPKLLIQFQNNGVVDDSQLPKDRFSAERLKGVDSTLKIQPAKLEDSAVYLCASSPLIEGGYTFGSGTRLTVV.